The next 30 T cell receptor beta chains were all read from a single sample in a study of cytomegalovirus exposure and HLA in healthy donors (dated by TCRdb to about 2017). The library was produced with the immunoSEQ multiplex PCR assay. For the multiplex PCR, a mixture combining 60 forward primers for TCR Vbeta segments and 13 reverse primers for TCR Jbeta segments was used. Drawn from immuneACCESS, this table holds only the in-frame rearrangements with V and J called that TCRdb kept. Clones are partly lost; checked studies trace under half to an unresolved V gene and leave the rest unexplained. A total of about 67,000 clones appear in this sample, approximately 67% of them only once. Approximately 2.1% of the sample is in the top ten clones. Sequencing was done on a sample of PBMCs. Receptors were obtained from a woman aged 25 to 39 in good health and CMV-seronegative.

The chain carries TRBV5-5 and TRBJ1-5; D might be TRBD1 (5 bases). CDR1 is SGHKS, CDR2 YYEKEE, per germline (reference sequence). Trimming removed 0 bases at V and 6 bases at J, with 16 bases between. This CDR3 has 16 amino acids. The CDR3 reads CASSLARAGIGQPQHF. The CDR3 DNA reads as TGTGCCAGCAGCTTGGCCCGGGCAGGGATCGGTCAGCCCCAGCATTTT.

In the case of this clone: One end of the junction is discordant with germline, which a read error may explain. The CDR3, as DNA: TGCGCCAGCAGTGAGTTGGGACTAACGGGGATCACAGATACGCAGTGTTTT. This sequence encodes CASSELGLTGITDTQCF. The V call is TRBV10-1, the J call TRBJ2-3; 7 bases match TRBD2. This CDR3 is 17 amino acids long. From germline, CDR1 is WNHNN and CDR2 SYGVQD (reference sequence).

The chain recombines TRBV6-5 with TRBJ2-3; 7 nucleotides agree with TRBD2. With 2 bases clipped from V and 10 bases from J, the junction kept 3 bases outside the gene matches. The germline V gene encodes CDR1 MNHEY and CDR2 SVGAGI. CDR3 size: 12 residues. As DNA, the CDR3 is TGTGCCAGCAGTTACGGGAGGGGTGCGCAGTATTTT. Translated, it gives CASSYGRGAQYF.

The CDR3 DNA reads as TGTGCCAGCAGATTTGGGGGAGGCGACGAGCAGTACTTC. Amino acids: CASRFGGGDEQYF. The V call is TRBV6-5, the J call TRBJ2-7, with D possibly matching TRBD2 (6 bases). The CDR3 spans 13 residues. Germline CDR1 reads MNHEY; CDR2 reads SVGAGI. The germline V and J ends were trimmed by 6 bases and 5 bases, with 14 bases remaining between them.

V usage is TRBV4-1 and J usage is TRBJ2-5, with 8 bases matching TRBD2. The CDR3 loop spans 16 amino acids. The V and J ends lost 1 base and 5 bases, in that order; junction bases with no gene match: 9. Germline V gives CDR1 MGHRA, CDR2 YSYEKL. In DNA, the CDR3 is TGCGCCAGCAGCCAAGTTTCCGGACTAGCTGGCGAGACCCAGTACTTC. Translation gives CASSQVSGLAGETQYF.

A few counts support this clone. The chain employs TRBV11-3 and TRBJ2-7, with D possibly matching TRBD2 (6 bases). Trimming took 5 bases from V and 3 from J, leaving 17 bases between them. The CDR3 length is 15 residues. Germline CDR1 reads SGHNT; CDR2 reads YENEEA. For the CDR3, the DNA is TGTGCCAGCAGCCTAGGGCCAGAGGGACTCTACGAGCAGTACTTC. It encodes CASSLGPEGLYEQYF. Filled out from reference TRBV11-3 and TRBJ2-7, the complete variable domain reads EAGVVQSPRYKIIEKKQPVAFWCNPISGHNTLYWYLQNLGQGPELLIRYENEEAVDDSQLPKDRFSAERLKGVDSTLKIQPAELGDSAVYLCASSLGPEGLYEQYFGPGTRLTVT.

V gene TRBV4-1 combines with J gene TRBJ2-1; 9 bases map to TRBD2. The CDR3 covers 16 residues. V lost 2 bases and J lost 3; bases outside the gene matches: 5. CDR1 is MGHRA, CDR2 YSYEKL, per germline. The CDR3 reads CASSQQAGGFYNEQFF. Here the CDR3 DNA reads TGCGCCAGCAGCCAACAAGCGGGGGGATTCTACAATGAGCAGTTCTTC.

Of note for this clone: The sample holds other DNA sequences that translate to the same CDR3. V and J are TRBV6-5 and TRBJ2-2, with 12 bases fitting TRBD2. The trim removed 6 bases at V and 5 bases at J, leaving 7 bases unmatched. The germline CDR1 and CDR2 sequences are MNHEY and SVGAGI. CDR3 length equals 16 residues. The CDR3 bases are TGTGCCAGCAGCTACACACTAGCGGGGGGTACCGGGGAGCTGTTTTTT. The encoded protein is CASSYTLAGGTGELFF.

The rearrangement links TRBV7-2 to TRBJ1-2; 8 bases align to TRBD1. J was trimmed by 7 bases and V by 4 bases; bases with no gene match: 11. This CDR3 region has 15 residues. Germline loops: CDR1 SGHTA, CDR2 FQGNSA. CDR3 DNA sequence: TGTGCCAGCAGCTCGGGCGGACAGGGTCTTACTGGCTACACCTTC. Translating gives CASSSGGQGLTGYTF. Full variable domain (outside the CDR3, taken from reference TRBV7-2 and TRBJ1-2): GAGVSQSPSNKVTEKGKDVELRCDPISGHTALYWYRQSLGQGLEFLIYFQGNSAPDKSGLPSDRFSAERTGGSVSTLTIQRTQQEDSAVYLCASSSGGQGLTGYTFGSGTRLTVV.

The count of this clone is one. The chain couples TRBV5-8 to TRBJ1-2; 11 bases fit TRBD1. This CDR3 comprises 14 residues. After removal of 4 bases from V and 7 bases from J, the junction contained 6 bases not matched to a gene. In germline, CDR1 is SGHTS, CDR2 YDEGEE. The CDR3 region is CASSLDRGRGGYTF. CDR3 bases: TGTGCCAGCAGCCTGGACAGGGGGCGGGGTGGCTACACCTTC.

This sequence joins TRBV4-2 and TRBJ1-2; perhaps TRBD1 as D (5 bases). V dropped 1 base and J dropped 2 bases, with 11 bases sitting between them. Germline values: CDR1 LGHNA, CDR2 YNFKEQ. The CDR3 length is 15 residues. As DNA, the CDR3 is TGTGCCAGCAGCCAAGGAGGAAGGACAAACTATGGCTACACCTTC. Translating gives CASSQGGRTNYGYTF.

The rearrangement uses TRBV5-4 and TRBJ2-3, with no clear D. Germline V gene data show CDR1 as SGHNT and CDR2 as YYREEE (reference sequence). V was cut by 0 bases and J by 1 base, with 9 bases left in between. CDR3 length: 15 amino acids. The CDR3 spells CASSLGAGGTDTQYF. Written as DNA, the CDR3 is TGTGCCAGCAGCTTGGGGGCTGGCGGCACAGATACGCAGTATTTT.

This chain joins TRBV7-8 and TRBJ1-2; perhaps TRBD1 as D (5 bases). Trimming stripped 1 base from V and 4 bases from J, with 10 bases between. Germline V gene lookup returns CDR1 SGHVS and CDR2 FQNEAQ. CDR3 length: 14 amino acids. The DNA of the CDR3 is TGTGCCAGCAGCTTAGGGGGGGGGACCTATGGCTACACCTTC. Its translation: CASSLGGGTYGYTF.

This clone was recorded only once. The CDR3 DNA reads as TGTGCCAGCAGCCTTCGGACAGGGGTCACTGAAGCTTTCTTT. Its translation: CASSLRTGVTEAFF. This chain uses TRBV4-2 with TRBJ1-1; 9 bases map to TRBD1. This CDR3 contains 14 residues. Losses at the gene ends were 4 bases for V and 4 bases for J; bases not matched to a gene: 4. CDR1 LGHNA and CDR2 YNFKEQ come from the germline V gene.

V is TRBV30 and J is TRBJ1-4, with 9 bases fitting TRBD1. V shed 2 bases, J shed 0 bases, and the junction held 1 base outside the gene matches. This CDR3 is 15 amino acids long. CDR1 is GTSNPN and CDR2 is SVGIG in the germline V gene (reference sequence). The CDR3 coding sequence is TGTGCCTGGAGTACAGGGGGCTCAACTAATGAAAAACTGTTTTTT. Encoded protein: CAWSTGGSTNEKLFF.

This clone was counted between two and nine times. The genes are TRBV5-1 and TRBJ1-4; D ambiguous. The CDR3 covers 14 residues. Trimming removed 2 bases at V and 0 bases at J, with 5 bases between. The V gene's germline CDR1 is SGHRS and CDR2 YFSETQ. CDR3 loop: CASSLAATNEKLFF. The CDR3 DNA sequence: TGCGCCAGCAGCTTAGCGGCAACTAATGAAAAACTGTTTTTT. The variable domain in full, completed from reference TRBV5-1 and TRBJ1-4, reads KAGVTQTPRYLIKTRGQQVTLSCSPISGHRSVSWYQQTPGQGLQFLFEYFSETQRNKGNFPGRFSGRQFSNSRSEMNVSTLELGDSALYLCASSLAATNEKLFFGSGTQLSVL.

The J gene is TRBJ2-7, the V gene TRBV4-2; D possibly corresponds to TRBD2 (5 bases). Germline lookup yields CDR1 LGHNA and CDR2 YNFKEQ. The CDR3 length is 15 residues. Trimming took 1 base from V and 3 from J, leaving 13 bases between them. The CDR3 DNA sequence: TGTGCCAGCAGCCAAGGAAGCGGACCCGTCTACGAGCAGTACTTC. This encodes CASSQGSGPVYEQYF.

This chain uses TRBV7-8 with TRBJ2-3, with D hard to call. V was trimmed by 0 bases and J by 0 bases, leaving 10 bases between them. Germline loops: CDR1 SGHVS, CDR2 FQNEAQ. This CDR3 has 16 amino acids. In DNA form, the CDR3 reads TGTGCCAGCAGCTTAGCGGTGACATTTAGCACAGATACGCAGTATTTT. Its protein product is CASSLAVTFSTDTQYF.

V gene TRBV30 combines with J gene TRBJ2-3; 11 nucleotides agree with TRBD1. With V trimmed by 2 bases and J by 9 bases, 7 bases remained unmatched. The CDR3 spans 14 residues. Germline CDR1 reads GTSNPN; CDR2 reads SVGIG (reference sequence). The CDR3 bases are TGTGCCTGGAGTCCAGGGACAGGGGGGAAGACGCAGTATTTT. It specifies CAWSPGTGGKTQYF.

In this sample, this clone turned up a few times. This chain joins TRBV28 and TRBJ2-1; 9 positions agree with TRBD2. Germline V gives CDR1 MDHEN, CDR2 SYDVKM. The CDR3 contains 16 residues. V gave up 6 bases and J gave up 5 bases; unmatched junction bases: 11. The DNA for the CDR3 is TGTGCCAGCAGAAAACTGACTAGCGGAATTAACAATGAGCAGTTCTTC. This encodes CASRKLTSGINNEQFF. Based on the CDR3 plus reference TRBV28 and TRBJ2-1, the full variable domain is DVKVTQSSRYLVKRTGEKVFLECVQDMDHENMFWYRQDPGLGLRLIYFSYDVKMKEKGDIPEGYSVSREKKERFSLILESASTNQTSMYLCASRKLTSGINNEQFFGPGTRLTVL.

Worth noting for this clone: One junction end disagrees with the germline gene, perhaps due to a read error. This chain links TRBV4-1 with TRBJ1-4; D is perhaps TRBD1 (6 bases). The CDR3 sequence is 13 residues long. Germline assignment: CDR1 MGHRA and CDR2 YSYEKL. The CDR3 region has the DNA TGTGCCGCGGGGGACACTCTTGGGGGAAAACTGTTTTTT. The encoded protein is CAAGDTLGGKLFF.

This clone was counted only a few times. For the CDR3, the DNA is TGTGCCAGCAGCATGAGCAGCGGTGAGCAGTTCTTC. Amino acid sequence: CASSMSSGEQFF. The V gene is TRBV7-8, the J gene TRBJ2-1, with D possibly TRBD2 on 5 matching bases. The CDR3 runs 12 residues. Trimming took off 5 bases at V and 9 bases at J, with 11 bases between the two ends. Germline V gene lookup returns CDR1 SGHVS and CDR2 FQNEAQ. The whole variable domain, filled in from reference TRBV7-8 and TRBJ2-1, reads GAGVSQSPRYKVAKRGQDVALRCDPISGHVSLFWYQQALGQGPEFLTYFQNEAQLDKSGLPSDRFFAERPEGSVSTLKIQRTQQEDSAVYLCASSMSSGEQFFGPGTRLTVL.

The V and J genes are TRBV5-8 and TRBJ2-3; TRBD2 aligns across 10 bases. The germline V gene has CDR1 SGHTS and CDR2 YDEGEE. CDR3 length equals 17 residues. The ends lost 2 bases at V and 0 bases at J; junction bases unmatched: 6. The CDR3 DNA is TGTGCCAGCAGCTTTGCGGTACTAGCGGGGAGCACAGATACGCAGTATTTT. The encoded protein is CASSFAVLAGSTDTQYF.

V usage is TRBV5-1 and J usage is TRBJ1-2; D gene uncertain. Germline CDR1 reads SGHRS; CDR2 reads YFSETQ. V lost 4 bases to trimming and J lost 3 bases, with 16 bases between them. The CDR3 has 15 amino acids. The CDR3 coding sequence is TGCGCCAGCAGCCTTAGCTTTGGTGTGGACTATGGCTACACCTTC. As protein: CASSLSFGVDYGYTF.

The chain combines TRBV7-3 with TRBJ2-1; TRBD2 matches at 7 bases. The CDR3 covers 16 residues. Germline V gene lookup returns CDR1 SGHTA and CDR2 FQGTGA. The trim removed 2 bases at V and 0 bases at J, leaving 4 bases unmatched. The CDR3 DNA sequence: TGTGCCAGCAGCTTATCGACTAGCAGCTCCTACAATGAGCAGTTCTTC. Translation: CASSLSTSSSYNEQFF.

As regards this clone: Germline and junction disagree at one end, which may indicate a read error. CDR3 region: CASSLVEFQGYGYPF. The CDR3 coding sequence is TGTGCCAGCAGCTTGGTGGAGTTTCAGGGCTATGGCTACCCCTTC. This chain connects TRBV5-4 to TRBJ1-2; D might be TRBD1 (5 bases). This CDR3 spans 15 amino acids. Germline-derived CDR1 and CDR2 are SGHNT and YYREEE (reference sequence).

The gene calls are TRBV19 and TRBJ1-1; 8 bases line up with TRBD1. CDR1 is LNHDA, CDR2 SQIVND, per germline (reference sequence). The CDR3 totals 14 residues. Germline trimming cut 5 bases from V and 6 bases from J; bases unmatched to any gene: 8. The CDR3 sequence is CASSAQGGSAEAFF. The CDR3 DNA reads TGTGCCAGTAGTGCACAGGGGGGGAGCGCTGAAGCTTTCTTT. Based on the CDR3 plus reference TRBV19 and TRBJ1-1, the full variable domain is DGGITQSPKYLFRKEGQNVTLSCEQNLNHDAMYWYRQDPGQGLRLIYYSQIVNDFQKGDIAEGYSVSREKKESFPLTVTSAQKNPTAFYLCASSAQGGSAEAFFGQGTRLTVV.

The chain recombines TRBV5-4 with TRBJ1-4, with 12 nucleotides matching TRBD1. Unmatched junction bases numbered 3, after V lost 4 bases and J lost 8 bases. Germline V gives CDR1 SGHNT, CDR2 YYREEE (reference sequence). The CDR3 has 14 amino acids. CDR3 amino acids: CASSRDRGQEKLFF. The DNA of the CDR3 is TGTGCCAGCAGCCGGGACAGGGGGCAAGAAAAACTGTTTTTT.

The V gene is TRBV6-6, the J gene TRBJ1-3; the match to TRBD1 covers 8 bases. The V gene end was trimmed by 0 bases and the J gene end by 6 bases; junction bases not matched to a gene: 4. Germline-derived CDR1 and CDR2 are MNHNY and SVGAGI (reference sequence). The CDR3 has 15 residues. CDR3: CASSYSRTGTNTIYF. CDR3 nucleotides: TGTGCCAGCAGTTACTCGCGGACAGGGACAAACACCATATATTTT.

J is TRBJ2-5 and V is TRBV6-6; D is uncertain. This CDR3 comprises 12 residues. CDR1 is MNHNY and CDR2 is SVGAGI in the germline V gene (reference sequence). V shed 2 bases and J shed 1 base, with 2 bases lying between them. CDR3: CASSYLQETQYF. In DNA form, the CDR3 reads TGTGCCAGCAGTTACCTCCAAGAGACCCAGTACTTC.